Below, 9 T cell receptor beta chains from the same sample are listed, as sequenced in a study of T cells in Graves' hyperthyroidism and ophthalmopathy. The source material, RNA transcripts, was used to amplify TCR beta CDR3 regions. The HTBI set primed first-round TCR CDR3 RT-PCR. Each CDR3 protein gets one entry after TCRdb re-called the multiplex PCR reads with MiXCR. The table has fewer than 400,000 distinct CDR3 sequences, around 25% seen once. Sequenced: blood. These TCRs come from a man in his fifties with Graves' hyperthyroidism.

This sequence joins TRBV2 and TRBJ2-1; TRBD1 or TRBD2 may be the D gene (5 bases each). V lost 10 bases and J 6 bases, leaving 22 bases between the germline ends. The CDR3 covers 15 residues. CDR1 SNHLY and CDR2 FYNNEI come from the germline V gene. The CDR3 DNA follows: TGTGCCACCCCTGGGGGATCGACTTTTTCCAATGAGCAGTTCTTC. It translates to CATPGGSTFSNEQFF.

There are many counts of this clonotype. This could be a read error, since a much larger clone is one nucleotide away. V is TRBV7-2 and J is TRBJ1-1; D is possibly TRBD1 (5 bases). The V gene lost 5 bases and the J gene lost 0 bases, with 7 bases spanning the gap. Germline V gene sequence: CDR1 SGHTA, CDR2 FQGNSA. The CDR3 extends over 13 amino acids. CDR3: CASSGTVNTEAFF. As DNA, the CDR3 is TGTGCCAGCAGCGGGACGGTGAACACTGAAGCTTTCTTT.

This clonotype has just a few counts. This chain joins TRBV20-1 and TRBJ2-3; D remains unclear. The CDR3 covers 13 residues. Germline V gene data show CDR1 as DFQATT and CDR2 as SNEGSKA (reference sequence). The V end lost 0 bases, the J end lost 0 bases, and 4 bases lay between the germline ends. As DNA, the CDR3 is TGCAGTGCTAGAGACCGGAGCACAGATACGCAGTATTTT. It encodes CSARDRSTDTQYF.

The CDR3 spells CASLPGGGYNSPLHF. In nucleotides, the CDR3 is TGTGCCAGTCTGCCGGGTGGTGGCTATAATTCACCCCTCCACTTT. V is TRBV19 and J is TRBJ1-6; no clear D gene. The V end was cut by 8 bases, the J end by 3 bases, with 14 bases between. This CDR3 region has 15 residues. Germline CDR1 is LNHDA and CDR2 is SQIVND (reference sequence). Full variable domain (remainder filled in from reference TRBV19 and TRBJ1-6): DGGITQSPKYLFRKEGQNVTLSCEQNLNHDAMYWYRQDPGQGLRLIYYSQIVNDFQKGDIAEGYSVSREKKESFPLTVTSAQKNPTAFYLCASLPGGGYNSPLHFGNGTRLTVT.

The CDR3 DNA reads as TGCGCCAGCAGCTCGGAGGAGGGGACCTACGAGCAGTACTTC. Encoded protein: CASSSEEGTYEQYF. The chain joins TRBV5-1 to TRBJ2-7, with D possibly matching TRBD2 (6 bases). Germline values: CDR1 SGHRS, CDR2 YFSETQ. This CDR3 has 14 amino acids. V was pared by 3 bases and J by 2 bases, with 12 bases between.

This clonotype appeared a single time. The J gene is TRBJ2-1, the V gene TRBV3-1, with D unclear. Trimming pared 2 bases from V and 4 bases from J, leaving 9 bases between. The CDR3 contains 14 residues. Per germline, CDR1 LGHDT and CDR2 YNNKEL (reference sequence). The CDR3 coding sequence is TGTGCCAGCAGCCAATTCGGCCCTTACAATGAGCAGTTCTTC. Translation gives CASSQFGPYNEQFF.

The chain carries TRBV28 and TRBJ1-6; weak D call: TRBD1 (5 bases). This CDR3 has 14 amino acids. V dropped 2 bases and J dropped 9 bases, with 11 bases sitting between them. The germline CDR1 and CDR2 sequences are MDHEN and SYDVKM. The CDR3: CASSLQGKVSPLHF. CDR3 in DNA: TGTGCCAGCAGTTTACAGGGCAAAGTTTCACCCCTCCACTTT.

The V and J genes are TRBV5-6 and TRBJ1-4, with TRBD1 matching over 8 bases. Germline V gene data show CDR1 as SGHDT and CDR2 as YYEEEE. The CDR3 contains 13 residues. With 4 bases clipped from V and 8 bases from J, the junction kept 4 bases outside the gene matches. CDR3 sequence reads: CASSADRGEKLFF. CDR3 nucleotides: TGTGCCAGCAGCGCCGACAGGGGCGAAAAACTGTTTTTT.

This clonotype has just a few counts. J is TRBJ2-7 and V is TRBV28, with TRBD1 matching 8 bases. CDR1 and CDR2 (germline): MDHEN, SYDVKM. Trimming took 5 bases from V and 1 from J; bases not matched to a gene: 7. This CDR3 has 15 amino acids. CDR3 DNA sequence: TGTGCCAGCAGTACCTCCGGGACAGGATCCTACGAGCAGTACTTC. It is translated as CASSTSGTGSYEQYF. The whole variable domain, remainder taken from reference TRBV28 and TRBJ2-7, is DVKVTQSSRYLVKRTGEKVFLECVQDMDHENMFWYRQDPGLGLRLIYFSYDVKMKEKGDIPEGYSVSREKKERFSLILESASTNQTSMYLCASSTSGTGSYEQYFGPGTRLTVT.